The entry below describes one T cell receptor beta chain. Germline CDR1 reads MNHEY; CDR2 reads SVGEGT. V lost 4 bases to trimming and J lost 0 bases, with 9 bases between them. The CDR3 runs to 15 residues. Each CDR3 protein gets one entry after TCRdb re-called the reads with MiXCR. The data hold 350,000 to 550,000 distinct CDR3 sequences, with approximately 33% observed a single time. The sample is drawn from a study of T cell repertoires in cytomegalovirus infection. Study at large: Evidence of both CMV infection and a matching HLA type came from public TCR beta signatures.

Sequencing input: PBMCs. This sequence joins TRBV6-2 or TRBV6-3 and TRBJ2-2, with D maybe TRBD1 (5 bases). This sequence was found in a human donor in good health (CMV status not recorded). Some clones in this sample may be carry-over from other donors' samples. The CDR3 DNA sequence: TGTGCCAGCAGTTCCAGGGCCTCGAACACCGGGGAGCTGTTTTTT. This translates into CASSSRASNTGELFF.